The TCR beta chain under discussion was sequenced for a study of T-cell memory formation after mild COVID-19. TCRdb independently ran MiXCR on the 5' RACE reads; one entry per CDR3 protein. The sample includes around 260,000 distinct CDR3 sequences, roughly 17% of them seen just once. The source material was PBMCs or a T cell subset sorted from them (not recorded which). The sequence derives from a man aged 18 to 35 who had mild COVID-19 (a few samples of this study predate the infection). Cell type and time point are not known.

The CDR3 loop is CATSRDKGGGYGYTF. The CDR3 DNA is TGTGCCACCAGCAGAGATAAGGGGGGCGGCTATGGCTACACCTTC. V and J are TRBV15 and TRBJ1-2, with D possibly being TRBD1 (6 bases). CDR1 is LNHNV and CDR2 is YYDKDF in the germline V gene (reference sequence). The CDR3 sequence is 15 residues long. Trimming took off 0 bases at V and 4 bases at J, with 12 bases between the two ends.